This T cell receptor (beta chain) is drawn from a study of OX40 agonist ivuxolimab in advanced cancers. CDR1 is MDHEN, CDR2 SYDVKM, per germline. There are 15 residues in the CDR3. Trimming cost V 5 bases and J 4 bases, with 15 bases left between them. This table comes from immunoSEQ multiplex PCR, and its TCRdb copy is limited to in-frame clones, with some not included. The data show some 98,000 clones, about 80% seen once. About this clone itself: Its antigen is not identified.

Study-wide findings and caveats: The authors did not determine the antigen specificity of the expanded peripheral T cells.

Here the sequenced sample was CD4+ or CD8+ T cells sorted from blood, taken in a trial of the OX40 agonist ivuxolimab. The rearrangement uses TRBV28 and TRBJ1-3, with D uncertain. This sequence originates from an adult with an advanced solid tumor such as melanoma, head and neck, liver or kidney cancer. CDR3 sequence reads: CASSPGGSRGNTIYF. The CDR3 DNA follows: TGTGCCAGCAGTCCCGGTGGCTCCCGCGGAAACACCATATATTTT.